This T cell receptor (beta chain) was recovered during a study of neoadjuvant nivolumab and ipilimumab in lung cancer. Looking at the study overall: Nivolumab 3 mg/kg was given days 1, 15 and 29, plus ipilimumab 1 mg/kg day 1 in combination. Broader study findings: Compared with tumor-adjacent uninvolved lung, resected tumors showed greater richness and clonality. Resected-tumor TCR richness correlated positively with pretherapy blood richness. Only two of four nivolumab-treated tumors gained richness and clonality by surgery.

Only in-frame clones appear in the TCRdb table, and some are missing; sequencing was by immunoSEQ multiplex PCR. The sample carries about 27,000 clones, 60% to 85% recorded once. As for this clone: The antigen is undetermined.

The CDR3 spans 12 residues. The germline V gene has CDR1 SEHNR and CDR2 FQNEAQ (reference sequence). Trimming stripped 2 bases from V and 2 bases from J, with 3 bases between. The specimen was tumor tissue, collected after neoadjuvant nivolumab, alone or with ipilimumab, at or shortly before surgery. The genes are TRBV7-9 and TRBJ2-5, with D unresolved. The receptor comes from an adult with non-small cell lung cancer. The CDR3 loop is CASSLQQETQYF. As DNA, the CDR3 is TGTGCCAGCAGCTTACAGCAAGAGACCCAGTACTTC. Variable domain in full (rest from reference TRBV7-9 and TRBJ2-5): DTGVSQNPRHKITKRGQNVTFRCDPISEHNRLYWYRQTLGQGPEFLTYFQNEAQLEKSRLLSDRFSAERPKGSFSTLEIQRTEQGDSAMYLCASSLQQETQYFGPGTRLLVL.